The source of this TCR beta chain is a study of control samples from healthy donors and cancer patients. The method was immunoSEQ multiplex PCR; TCRdb's version includes in-frame clones alone and lacks a portion of them. The sample includes over 150,000 clones, 95% to 96% seen only once; the top ten take 0.95% to 1.1%. This CDR3 contains 15 residues. Looked up from germline, CDR1 is LNHNV and CDR2 is YYDKDF (reference sequence). Trimming removed 3 bases at V and 3 bases at J, with 14 bases between. The rearrangement joins TRBV15 to TRBJ1-2; D perhaps matches TRBD1 (5 bases). Sample: blood. The receptor's source is a woman aged 30 to 39 in good health. For the CDR3, the DNA is TGTGCCACCAGCAGTGGGTCGAGGGGCCACTATGGCTACACCTTC. Translated, it gives CATSSGSRGHYGYTF.